This T cell receptor beta chain was recorded in a study of early T cells in non-severe SARS-CoV-2 infection. Unique molecular identifiers were added to individual cDNA molecules. TCRdb recomputed calls from the 5' RACE reads with MiXCR, one row per CDR3 protein. The sample carries some 27,000 distinct CDR3 sequences, 4.6% recorded once. This clonotype was found many times. The antigen is unknown. Whole-study results and caveats: Anti-spike CD8 responses were favored in VDJdb matching, and private and CD4 specificities were missed.

V was shortened by 6 bases and J by 7 bases, with 16 bases between the two germline ends. Germline V lookup: CDR1 MNHEY, CDR2 SMNVEV (reference sequence). This CDR3 spans 14 amino acids. This TCR was recovered from an adult who was a healthcare worker with PCR-confirmed SARS-CoV-2 infection or an uninfected control (not recorded which). The sequencing input was whole blood. The chain employs TRBV27 and TRBJ2-1; no clear D gene. The CDR3 loop reads CASSRAQTANEQFF. Here the CDR3 DNA reads TGTGCCAGCAGCCGGGCTCAAACGGCGAATGAGCAGTTCTTC.